A single sample gave rise to the 8 T cell receptor beta chains below, sequenced in a study of CD8 T cells in ankylosing spondylitis. Via MiXCR, TCRdb re-called the 5' RACE reads, giving one row per CDR3 protein. The sample has 220,000 or so distinct CDR3 sequences, around 18% seen once. These receptors are not linked to any known antigen. Whole-study results and caveats: There was a TCR beta motif, made of several highly homologous variants, that appeared characteristic of ankylosing spondylitis blood.

Specimen: blood, either unsorted or a sorted T cell fraction (not recorded which). These receptors originate from a male donor with ankylosing spondylitis.

The table lists this clonotype with a few counts. The chain is built from TRBV6-2 or TRBV6-3 and TRBJ2-1; the match to TRBD2 covers 9 bases. The J segment lost 2 bases and the V segment lost 6 bases, leaving 11 bases of the junction unmatched. CDR3 length equals 17 residues. The V gene's germline CDR1 is MNHEY and CDR2 SVGEGT. The CDR3 bases are TGTGCCAGCAGAACCCCGTACCTAGCGGGAACCTACAATGAGCAGTTCTTC. This translates into CASRTPYLAGTYNEQFF.

In its sample, this clonotype was seen a few times. The gene calls are TRBV4-3 and TRBJ2-7, with D tentatively TRBD1 or TRBD2 (6 bases each). The CDR3 covers 15 residues. Per germline, CDR1 LGHNA and CDR2 YSLEER. Deletions cut 0 bases from V and 6 bases from J, with 15 bases between. The CDR3 loop reads CASSQEQGLRGEQYF. The CDR3 nucleotides are TGCGCCAGCAGCCAAGAACAGGGACTCCGGGGCGAGCAGTACTTC.

This clonotype was seen only a few times. CDR3 region: CASSPRTADPYEQYF. CDR3 sequence (DNA): TGCGCCAGCAGCCCACGGACAGCGGATCCCTACGAGCAGTACTTC. The chain links TRBV5-1 to TRBJ2-7; D might be TRBD1 (6 bases). The CDR3 is made up of 15 amino acids. Germline V gene lookup returns CDR1 SGHRS and CDR2 YFSETQ. The V end lost 4 bases, the J end lost 2 bases, and 16 bases lay between the germline ends.

This clonotype was observed once. The rearrangement uses TRBV13 and TRBJ2-3; 8 bases match TRBD2. In germline, CDR1 is PRHDT, CDR2 FYEKMQ (reference sequence). Unmatched junction bases numbered 18, after V lost 5 bases and J lost 5 bases. This CDR3 spans 18 amino acids. The CDR3 bases are TGTGCCAGCAGCACCCTGACTAACGGGGGGGCCGATGGAGATACGCAGTATTTT. Its translation: CASSTLTNGGADGDTQYF.

The rearrangement links TRBV4-2 to TRBJ1-2; the match to TRBD1 covers 8 bases. The CDR3 length is 16 residues. Trimming took 0 bases from V and 7 from J; bases not matched to a gene: 10. Germline loops: CDR1 LGHNA, CDR2 YNFKEQ. The CDR3 sequence is CASSQETGVAGAGYTF. CDR3 coding DNA: TGTGCCAGCAGCCAAGAGACAGGGGTGGCTGGGGCTGGCTACACCTTC.

Only a few counts were recorded for this clonotype. DNA for the CDR3: TGCGCCAGCAGCCAAGTTTTTCAGGGGTCCTACGAGCAGTACTTC. It encodes CASSQVFQGSYEQYF. V usage is TRBV4-1 and J usage is TRBJ2-7; a possible D gene is TRBD1 (6 bases). Germline assignment: CDR1 MGHRA and CDR2 YSYEKL. This CDR3 spans 15 amino acids. V lost 1 base and J 1 base, leaving 11 bases between the germline ends.

This clonotype has a handful of counts. V usage is TRBV2 and J usage is TRBJ2-7, with 8 bases fitting TRBD2. CDR3 length: 14 amino acids. CDR1 and CDR2 from the germline V gene are SNHLY and FYNNEI. V trimming: 6 bases; J trimming: 4 bases; junction bases outside the gene matches: 8. Here the CDR3 reads CASRVAGIRYEQYF. The DNA of the CDR3 is TGTGCCAGCAGAGTAGCGGGAATTAGGTACGAGCAGTACTTC.

J is TRBJ2-1 and V is TRBV7-9, with 13 bases identical to TRBD2. Looked up from germline, CDR1 is SEHNR and CDR2 is FQNEAQ (reference sequence). The CDR3 consists of 13 residues. Trimming cost V 5 bases and J 14 bases; bases outside gene matches: 6. CDR3 nucleotide sequence: TGTGCCAGCAGCCCACTAGCGGGGGGGCAGGAGTTCTTC. This codes for CASSPLAGGQEFF.